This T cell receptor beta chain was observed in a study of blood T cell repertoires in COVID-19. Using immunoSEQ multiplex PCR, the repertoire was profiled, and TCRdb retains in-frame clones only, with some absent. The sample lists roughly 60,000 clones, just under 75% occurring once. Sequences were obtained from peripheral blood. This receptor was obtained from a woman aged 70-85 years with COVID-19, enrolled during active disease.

CDR3 nucleotide sequence: TGTGCCAGCAGTCCGGGACTAGCGCACCATACGCAGTATTTT. This encodes CASSPGLAHHTQYF. The chain employs TRBV28 and TRBJ2-3; 10 bases map to TRBD2. This CDR3 spans 14 amino acids. The germline CDR1 and CDR2 sequences are MDHEN and SYDVKM. V dropped 5 bases and J dropped 7; count of bases not matched to a gene: 6.